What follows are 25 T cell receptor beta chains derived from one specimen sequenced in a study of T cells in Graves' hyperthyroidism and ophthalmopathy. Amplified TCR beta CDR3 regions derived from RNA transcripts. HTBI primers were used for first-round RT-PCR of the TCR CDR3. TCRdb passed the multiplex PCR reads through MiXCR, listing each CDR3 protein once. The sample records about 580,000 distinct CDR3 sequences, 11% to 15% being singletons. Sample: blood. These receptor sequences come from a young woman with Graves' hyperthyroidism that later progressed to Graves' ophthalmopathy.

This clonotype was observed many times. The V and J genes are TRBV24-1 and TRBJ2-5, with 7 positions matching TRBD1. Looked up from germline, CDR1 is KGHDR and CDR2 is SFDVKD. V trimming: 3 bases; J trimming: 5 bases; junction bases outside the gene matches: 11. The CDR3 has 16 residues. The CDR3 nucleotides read TGTGCCACCAGTGATACCCCAAAAGGGGGCGTTGAGACCCAGTACTTC. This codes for CATSDTPKGGVETQYF.

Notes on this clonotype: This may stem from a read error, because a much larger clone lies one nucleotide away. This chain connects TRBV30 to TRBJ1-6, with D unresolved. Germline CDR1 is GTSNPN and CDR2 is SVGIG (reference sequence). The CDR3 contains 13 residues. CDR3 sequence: CAWSPGYSSPLHF. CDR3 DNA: TGTGCCTGGAGTCCCGGTTATAGTTCACCCCTCCACTTT.

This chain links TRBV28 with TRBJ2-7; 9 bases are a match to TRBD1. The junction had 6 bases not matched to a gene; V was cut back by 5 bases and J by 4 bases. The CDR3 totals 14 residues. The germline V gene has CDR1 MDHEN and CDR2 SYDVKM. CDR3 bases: TGTGCCAGCAGTCCCCGGACAGGGGATTACGAGCAGTACTTC. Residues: CASSPRTGDYEQYF.

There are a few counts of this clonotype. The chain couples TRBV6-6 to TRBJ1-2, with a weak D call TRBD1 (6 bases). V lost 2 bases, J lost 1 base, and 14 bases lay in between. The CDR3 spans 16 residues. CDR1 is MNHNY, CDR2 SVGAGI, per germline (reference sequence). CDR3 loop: CASSYATGYFNYGYTF. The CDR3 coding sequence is TGTGCCAGCAGTTACGCGACAGGATACTTTAACTATGGCTACACCTTC.

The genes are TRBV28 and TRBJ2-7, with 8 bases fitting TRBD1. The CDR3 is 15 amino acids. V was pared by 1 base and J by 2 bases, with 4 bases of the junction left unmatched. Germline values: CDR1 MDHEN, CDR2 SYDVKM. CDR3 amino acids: CASSLSRQGTYEQYF. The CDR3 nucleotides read TGTGCCAGCAGTTTATCGAGACAGGGGACCTACGAGCAGTACTTC.

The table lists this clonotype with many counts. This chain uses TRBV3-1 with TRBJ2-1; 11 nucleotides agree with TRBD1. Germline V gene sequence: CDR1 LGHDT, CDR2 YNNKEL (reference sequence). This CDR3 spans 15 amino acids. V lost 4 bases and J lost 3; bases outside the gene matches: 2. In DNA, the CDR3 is TGTGCCAGCAGCCGGGGACAGGGGGACTACAATGAGCAGTTCTTC. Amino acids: CASSRGQGDYNEQFF.

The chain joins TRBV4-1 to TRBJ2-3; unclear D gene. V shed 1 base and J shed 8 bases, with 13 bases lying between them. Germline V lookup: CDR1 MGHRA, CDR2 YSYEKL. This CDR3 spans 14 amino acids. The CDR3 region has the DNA TGCGCCAGCAGCCAAGTACTCGTTCCGGCTACGCAGTATTTT. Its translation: CASSQVLVPATQYF.

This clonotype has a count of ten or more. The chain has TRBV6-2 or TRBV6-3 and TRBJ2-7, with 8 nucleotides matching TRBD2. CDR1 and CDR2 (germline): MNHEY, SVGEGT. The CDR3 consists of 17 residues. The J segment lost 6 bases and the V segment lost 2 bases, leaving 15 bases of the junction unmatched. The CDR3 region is CASSYGRLAPSGVEQYF. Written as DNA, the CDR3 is TGTGCCAGCAGTTACGGAAGACTAGCGCCGTCGGGCGTCGAGCAGTACTTC.

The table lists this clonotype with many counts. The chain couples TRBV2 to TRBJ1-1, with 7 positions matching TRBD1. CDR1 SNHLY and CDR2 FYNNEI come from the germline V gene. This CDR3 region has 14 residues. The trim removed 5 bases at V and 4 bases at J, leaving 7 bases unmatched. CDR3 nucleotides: TGTGCCAGCAGTCTAGGGGGCGGGTTCACTGAAGCTTTCTTT. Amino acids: CASSLGGGFTEAFF.

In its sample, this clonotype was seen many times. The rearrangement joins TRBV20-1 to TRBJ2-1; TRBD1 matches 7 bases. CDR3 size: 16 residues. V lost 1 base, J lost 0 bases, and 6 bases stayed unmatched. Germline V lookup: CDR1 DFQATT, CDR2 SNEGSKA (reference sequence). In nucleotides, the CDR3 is TGCAGTGCTAGAGTCCAAGGGGGCAGCTCCTACAATGAGCAGTTCTTC. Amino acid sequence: CSARVQGGSSYNEQFF.

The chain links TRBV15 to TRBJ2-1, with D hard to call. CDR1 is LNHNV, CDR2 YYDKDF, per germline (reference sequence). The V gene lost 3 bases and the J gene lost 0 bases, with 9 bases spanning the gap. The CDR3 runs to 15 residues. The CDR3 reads CATSSPHSSYNEQFF. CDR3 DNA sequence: TGTGCCACCAGCAGTCCCCACAGCTCCTACAATGAGCAGTTCTTC.

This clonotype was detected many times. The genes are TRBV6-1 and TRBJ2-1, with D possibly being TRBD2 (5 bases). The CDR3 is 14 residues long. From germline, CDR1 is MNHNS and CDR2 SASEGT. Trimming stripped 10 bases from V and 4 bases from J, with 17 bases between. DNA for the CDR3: TGTGCCACCGAAACTAGGTTCGCGTACAATGAGCAGTTCTTC. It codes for CATETRFAYNEQFF.

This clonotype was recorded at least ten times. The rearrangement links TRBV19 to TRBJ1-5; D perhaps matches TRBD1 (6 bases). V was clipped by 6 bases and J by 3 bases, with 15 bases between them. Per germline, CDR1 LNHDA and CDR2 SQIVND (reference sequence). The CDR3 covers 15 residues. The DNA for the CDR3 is TGTGCCAGTAGACTCTCTCGACAGGACAATCAGCCCCAGCATTTT. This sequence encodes CASRLSRQDNQPQHF.

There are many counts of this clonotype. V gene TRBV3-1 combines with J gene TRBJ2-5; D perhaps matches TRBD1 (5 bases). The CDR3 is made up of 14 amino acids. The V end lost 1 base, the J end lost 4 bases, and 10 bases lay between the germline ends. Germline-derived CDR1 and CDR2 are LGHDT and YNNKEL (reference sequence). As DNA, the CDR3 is TGTGCCAGCAGCCAAGTAAGGGGCCCAGAGACCCAGTACTTC. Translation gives CASSQVRGPETQYF.

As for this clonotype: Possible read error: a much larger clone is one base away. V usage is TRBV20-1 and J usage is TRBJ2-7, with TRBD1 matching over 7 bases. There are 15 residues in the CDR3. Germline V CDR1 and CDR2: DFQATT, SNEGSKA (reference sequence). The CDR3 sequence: CNALRRQGNSYEQYF. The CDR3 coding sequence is TGCAATGCTCTACGGAGACAGGGCAACTCCTACGAGCAGTACTTC.

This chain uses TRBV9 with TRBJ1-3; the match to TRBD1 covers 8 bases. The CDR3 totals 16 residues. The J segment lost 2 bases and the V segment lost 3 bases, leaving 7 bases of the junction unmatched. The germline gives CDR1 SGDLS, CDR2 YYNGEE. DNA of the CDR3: TGTGCCAGCAGCGCCTTCCAGGGGGCCGCTGGAAACACCATATATTTT. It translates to CASSAFQGAAGNTIYF. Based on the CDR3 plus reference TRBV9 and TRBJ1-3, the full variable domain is DSGVTQTPKHLITATGQRVTLRCSPRSGDLSVYWYQQSLDQGLQFLIQYYNGEERAKGNILERFSAQQFPDLHSELNLSSLELGDSALYFCASSAFQGAAGNTIYFGEGSWLTVV.

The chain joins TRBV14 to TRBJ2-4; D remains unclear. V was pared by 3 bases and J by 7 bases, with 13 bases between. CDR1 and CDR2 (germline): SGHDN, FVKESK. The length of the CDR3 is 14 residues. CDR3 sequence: CASSHGLGGNIQYF. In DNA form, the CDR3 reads TGTGCCAGCAGCCACGGGCTAGGTGGGAACATTCAGTACTTC.

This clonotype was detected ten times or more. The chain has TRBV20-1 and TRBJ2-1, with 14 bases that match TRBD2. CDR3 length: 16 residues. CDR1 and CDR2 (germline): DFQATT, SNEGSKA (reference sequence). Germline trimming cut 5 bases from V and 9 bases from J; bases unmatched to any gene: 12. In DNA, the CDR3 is TGCAGTGCTGAAGGACTAGCGGGAGGCTGGGGGGGTGAGCAGTTCTTC. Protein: CSAEGLAGGWGGEQFF.

CDR3 DNA sequence: TGTGCCAGCAGCCCTATTAATTCACCCCTCCACTTT. Translation: CASSPINSPLHF. V gene TRBV5-8 combines with J gene TRBJ1-6; D is ambiguous. Germline assignment: CDR1 SGHTS and CDR2 YDEGEE. This CDR3 has 12 residues. The V gene lost 4 bases and the J gene lost 6 bases, with 5 bases spanning the gap.

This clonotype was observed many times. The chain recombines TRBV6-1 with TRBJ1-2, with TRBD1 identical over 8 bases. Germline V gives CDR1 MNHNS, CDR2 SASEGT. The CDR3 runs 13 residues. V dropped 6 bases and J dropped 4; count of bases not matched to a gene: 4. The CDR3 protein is CASRTGDRYGYTF. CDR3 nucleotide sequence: TGTGCCAGCAGGACAGGGGACCGCTATGGCTACACCTTC.

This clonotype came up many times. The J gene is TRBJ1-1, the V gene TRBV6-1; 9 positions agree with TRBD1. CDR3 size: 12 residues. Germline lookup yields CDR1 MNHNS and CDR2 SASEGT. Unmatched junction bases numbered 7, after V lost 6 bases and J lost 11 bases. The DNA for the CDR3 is TGTGCCAGCAGATTGACAGGGGGAGTTGCTTTCTTT. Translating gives CASRLTGGVAFF.

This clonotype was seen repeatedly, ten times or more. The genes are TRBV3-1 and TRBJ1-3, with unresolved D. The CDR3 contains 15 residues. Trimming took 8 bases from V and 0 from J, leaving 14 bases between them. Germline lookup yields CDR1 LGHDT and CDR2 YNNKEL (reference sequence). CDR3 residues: CASVSTAYSGNTIYF. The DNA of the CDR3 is TGTGCCAGCGTTTCTACGGCCTACTCTGGAAACACCATATATTTT.

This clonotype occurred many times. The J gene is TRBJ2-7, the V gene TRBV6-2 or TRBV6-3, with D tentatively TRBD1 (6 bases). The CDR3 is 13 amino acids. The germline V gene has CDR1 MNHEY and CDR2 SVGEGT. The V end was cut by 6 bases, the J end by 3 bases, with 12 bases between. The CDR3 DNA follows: TGTGCCAGCAGCCAGGACAGATTCTACGAGCAGTACTTC. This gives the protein CASSQDRFYEQYF.

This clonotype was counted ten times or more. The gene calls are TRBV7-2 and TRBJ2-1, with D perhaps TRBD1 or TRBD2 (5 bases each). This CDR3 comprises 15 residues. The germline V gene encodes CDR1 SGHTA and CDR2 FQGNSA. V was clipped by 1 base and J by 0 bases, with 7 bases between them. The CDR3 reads CASSLGGDSYNEQFF. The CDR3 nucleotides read TGTGCCAGCAGCTTAGGAGGGGACTCCTACAATGAGCAGTTCTTC.

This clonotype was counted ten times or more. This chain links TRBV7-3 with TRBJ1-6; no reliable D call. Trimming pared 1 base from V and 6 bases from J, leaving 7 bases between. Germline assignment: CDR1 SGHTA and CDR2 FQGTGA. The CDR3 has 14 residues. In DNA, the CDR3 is TGTGCCAGCAGCTTAAACTCCATTAATTCACCCCTCCACTTT. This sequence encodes CASSLNSINSPLHF.